Sequencing of this T cell receptor beta chain was carried out in a study of neurological immune-mediated disorders. Study-level background: The 35 or so patients with multiple sclerosis comprised some 30 relapsing-remitting cases and 3 secondary progressive cases. Study-wide results and limits: None of the CDR3 amino acid sequences in expanded clones turned up in more than one subject, which points to private repertoires in all groups. HTLV-1-associated myelopathy showed the most TCR clonal expansion; multiple sclerosis the least, below healthy controls.

This clonotype was seen repeatedly, ten times or more. Its antigen remains unidentified. The cDNA came from 5'RACE, which used 10-nucleotide random UMIs. TCRdb fed the 5' RACE reads into MiXCR, producing one record per CDR3 protein. The sample shows approximately 50,000 distinct CDR3 sequences, more than 3% of them seen only once. The CDR3 consists of 15 residues. Trimming stripped 1 base from V and 8 bases from J, with 15 bases between. The V gene's germline CDR1 is SGHKS and CDR2 YYEKEE (reference sequence). The chain carries TRBV5-5 and TRBJ1-4; D gene uncertain. The sequencing input was PBMCs. The TCR sequence derives from a man aged 25-40 years with multiple sclerosis. The CDR3 DNA is TGTGCCAGCAGCTTGTTAATGGTCGGCCCGGAAAAACTGTTTTTT. Translation gives CASSLLMVGPEKLFF.